The 30 T cell receptor beta chains reported below all come from one sample, sequenced in a study of T cell responses to AZD1222 COVID-19 vaccine. Data came from immunoSEQ multiplex PCR; TCRdb stores just in-frame clones and leaves some out. The repertoire holds tens of thousands of clones, around 90% seen once, with about 3% in the top ten. The starting material was peripheral blood, obtained 28 days after the second AZD1222 dose. These receptors all stem from an adult who received the AZD1222 COVID-19 vaccine.

This clone was observed once. CDR3 sequence: CSVEVGTGSHGYTF. CDR3 in DNA: TGCAGCGTTGAAGTAGGGACAGGGAGCCATGGCTACACCTTC. The V and J genes are TRBV29-1 and TRBJ1-2; 9 bases are shared with TRBD1. V shed 1 base and J 6 bases; nucleotides not matched to a gene: 6. The CDR3 is made up of 14 amino acids. Germline-derived CDR1 and CDR2 are SQVTM and ANQGSEA.

This chain connects TRBV24-1 to TRBJ1-2; possibly TRBD1 for D (5 bases). This CDR3 has 14 amino acids. Germline-derived CDR1 and CDR2 are KGHDR and SFDVKD. With 7 bases removed from V and 2 bases from J, the gap between germline ends came to 13 bases. The CDR3 sequence is CATSGGEDNYGYTF. The CDR3 region has the DNA TGTGCCACCAGCGGAGGGGAAGACAACTATGGCTACACCTTC.

The chain combines TRBV6-5 with TRBJ1-2; TRBD1 matches at 8 bases. The CDR3 is 13 residues long. The trim removed 6 bases at V and 3 bases at J, leaving 3 bases unmatched. The germline gives CDR1 MNHEY, CDR2 SVGAGI. Here the CDR3 DNA reads TGTGCCAGCAGAGTACAGGGGGACTATGGCTACACCTTC. This encodes CASRVQGDYGYTF.

The chain combines TRBV6-5 with TRBJ1-6; TRBD1 might be the D (6 bases). The ends were cut back, 0 bases at V and 11 bases at J, with 14 bases in the middle. Germline-derived CDR1 and CDR2 are MNHEY and SVGAGI. The CDR3 has 15 amino acids. The CDR3 coding sequence is TGTGCCAGCAGTTACTCGAGAACAGGGTCGACACCCCTCCACTTT. It yields the protein CASSYSRTGSTPLHF.

This chain links TRBV7-8 with TRBJ1-5, with unresolved D. The CDR3 length is 13 residues. V dropped 1 base and J dropped 6 bases, with 7 bases sitting between them. Germline CDR1 is SGHVS and CDR2 is FQNEAQ. The CDR3 coding sequence is TGTGCCAGCAGCTTAGGATCGAGTCAGCCCCAGCATTTT. It yields the protein CASSLGSSQPQHF.

The chain has TRBV6-1 and TRBJ1-1; 7 bases agree with TRBD1. Germline V gene lookup returns CDR1 MNHNS and CDR2 SASEGT. J lost 12 bases, V lost 0 bases, and 13 bases had no gene match. The CDR3 sequence is 15 residues long. The CDR3 nucleotides are TGTGCCAGCAGTGAAGCGACAGGGCCCTTGCCTGGTACTTTCTTT. Its protein product is CASSEATGPLPGTFF.

This chain uses TRBV29-1 with TRBJ1-2; perhaps TRBD1 as D (5 bases). The CDR3 loop spans 13 amino acids. Between the trimmed V and J ends, which lost 5 bases and 8 bases, there was a span of 18 bases. CDR1 is SQVTM, CDR2 ANQGSEA, per germline. The CDR3 coding sequence is TGCAGCGTTCGGGACGGTTTGCTGGTAGGCTACACCTTC. Amino acid sequence: CSVRDGLLVGYTF. Full variable domain (remainder filled in from reference TRBV29-1 and TRBJ1-2): SAVISQKPSRDICQRGTSLTIQCQVDSQVTMMFWYRQQPGQSLTLIATANQGSEATYESGFVIDKFPISRPNLTFSTLTVSNMSPEDSSIYLCSVRDGLLVGYTFGSGTRLTVV.

This clone was recorded once. The J gene is TRBJ2-2, the V gene TRBV7-6; 10 bases are shared with TRBD2. The V gene's germline CDR1 is SGHVS and CDR2 FNYEAQ. V trimming: 2 bases; J trimming: 7 bases; junction bases outside the gene matches: 10. The CDR3 spans 17 residues. This chain's CDR3 is CASSLSTSGDLIGELFF. DNA of the CDR3: TGTGCCAGCAGCTTATCTACTAGCGGGGATTTGATCGGGGAGCTGTTTTTT.

The chain links TRBV18 to TRBJ2-5, with a weak D call TRBD1 (6 bases). V dropped 4 bases and J dropped 2 bases, with 11 bases sitting between them. The CDR3 runs 14 residues. Germline V CDR1 and CDR2: KGHSH, LQKENI. The CDR3 DNA reads as TGTGCCAGCTCACTAGCTAGGGGGCAAGAGACCCAGTACTTC. Translating it yields CASSLARGQETQYF.

This clone was counted only a few times. The genes are TRBV11-2 and TRBJ1-4; no reliable D call. Deletions cut 7 bases from V and 4 bases from J, with 10 bases between. The CDR3 contains 13 residues. From germline, CDR1 is SGHAT and CDR2 FQNNGV. The CDR3 nucleotides read TGTGCCAGCACCACAAGGGATAATGAAAAACTGTTTTTT. It translates to CASTTRDNEKLFF.

The rearrangement joins TRBV6-5 to TRBJ2-5; 7 bases fit TRBD2. This CDR3 region has 13 residues. Germline CDR1 and CDR2: MNHEY and SVGAGI. The junction had 0 bases not matched to a gene; V was cut back by 0 bases and J by 5 bases. The CDR3 here is CASSYSLAETQYF. The CDR3 nucleotides read TGTGCCAGCAGTTACTCACTAGCGGAGACCCAGTACTTC.

The J gene is TRBJ1-5, the V gene TRBV28; tentative D call: TRBD1 (5 bases). Trimming left V 8 bases short and J 11 bases short, with 16 bases between. The CDR3 runs 12 residues. Germline V gene data show CDR1 as MDHEN and CDR2 as SYDVKM. CDR3 in DNA: TGTGCCAGCGGTGTACCCTCGACAGCCCAGCATTTT. Translated: CASGVPSTAQHF.

The chain uses TRBV7-7 and TRBJ2-1, with D tentatively TRBD2 (5 bases). CDR1 SSHAT and CDR2 FNYEAQ come from the germline V gene (reference sequence). There are 13 residues in the CDR3. The ends were cut back, 5 bases at V and 7 bases at J, with 12 bases in the middle. The CDR3 bases are TGTGCCAGCAGCCAACGAGGAGGAAATGAGCAGTTCTTC. Its translation: CASSQRGGNEQFF.

Only a few counts were recorded for this clone. The genes are TRBV18 and TRBJ2-2; no reliable D call. Germline V lookup: CDR1 KGHSH, CDR2 LQKENI. The CDR3 loop spans 14 amino acids. The CDR3 region is CVTSATSYTGELFF. The CDR3, as DNA: TGTGTCACATCCGCGACTTCCTACACCGGGGAGCTGTTTTTT.

The genes are TRBV7-9 and TRBJ1-2; 12 nucleotides agree with TRBD1. CDR3 length equals 15 residues. Trimming cost V 5 bases and J 7 bases; bases outside gene matches: 8. Germline values: CDR1 SEHNR, CDR2 FQNEAQ (reference sequence). This CDR3 reads CASSLQGQGARGYTF. The CDR3 DNA sequence: TGTGCCAGCAGCCTCCAGGGACAGGGGGCGCGTGGCTACACCTTC.

The chain carries TRBV29-1 and TRBJ1-1; a possible D gene is TRBD1 (6 bases). CDR3 length: 12 amino acids. Germline V gene sequence: CDR1 SQVTM, CDR2 ANQGSEA. The V end lost 5 bases, the J end lost 1 base, and 8 bases lay between the germline ends. The CDR3 is CSVFRGNTEAFF. In DNA form, the CDR3 reads TGCAGCGTTTTCAGGGGGAACACTGAAGCTTTCTTT.

The V gene is TRBV21-1, the J gene TRBJ2-2; whether TRBD2, the table's D call, matches the DNA was not checked. TRBV21-1 is reported as a pseudogene. The CDR3 sequence is 16 residues long. The CDR3 protein is CASSKRGAPNTGELFF. CDR3 DNA: TGTGCCAGCAGCAAGCGGGGGGCTCCGAACACCGGGGAGCTGTTTTTT.

The rearrangement links TRBV5-5 to TRBJ2-3, with 11 bases fitting TRBD2. Germline CDR1 SGHKS, CDR2 YYEKEE (reference sequence). The V gene end was trimmed by 4 bases and the J gene end by 4 bases; junction bases not matched to a gene: 5. The CDR3 has 15 amino acids. The CDR3 DNA reads TGTGCCAGCAGCCCTAGCGGGGGGTCCCCAGATACGCAGTATTTT. Protein: CASSPSGGSPDTQYF.

The genes are TRBV5-1 and TRBJ1-1, with D perhaps TRBD1 (6 bases). From germline, CDR1 is SGHRS and CDR2 YFSETQ. The CDR3 covers 15 residues. Trimming removed 1 base at V and 1 base at J, with 11 bases between. The CDR3 sequence is CASSLTPGQNTEAFF. As DNA, the CDR3 is TGCGCCAGCAGCTTGACTCCGGGACAGAACACTGAAGCTTTCTTT.

This chain joins TRBV20-1 and TRBJ2-1; maybe TRBD1 (6 bases). CDR3 size: 11 residues. Germline V gene sequence: CDR1 DFQATT, CDR2 SNEGSKA (reference sequence). Trimming stripped 4 bases from V and 15 bases from J, with 16 bases between. CDR3 sequence reads: CSAILGGQPFF. The CDR3 DNA follows: TGCAGTGCTATTCTAGGTGGACAGCCGTTCTTC.

The genes are TRBV2 and TRBJ1-2; D is unclear. CDR1 is SNHLY, CDR2 FYNNEI, per germline. This CDR3 spans 13 amino acids. Trimming cost V 4 bases and J 3 bases, with 9 bases left between them. The CDR3: CASSASPYYGYTF. In DNA, the CDR3 is TGTGCCAGCAGTGCCAGCCCCTACTATGGCTACACCTTC.

The rearrangement links TRBV7-6 to TRBJ2-2; tentative D call: TRBD2 (6 bases). Trimming shortened V by 5 bases and J by 1 base, and 11 bases separated the two germline ends. This CDR3 comprises 15 residues. Germline CDR1 SGHVS, CDR2 FNYEAQ. The CDR3 DNA sequence: TGTGCCAGCAGCCCCCCCGGGGGGAACACCGGGGAGCTGTTTTTT. It codes for CASSPPGGNTGELFF.

The V call is TRBV6-2 or TRBV6-3, the J call TRBJ1-5, with TRBD1 identical over 9 bases. V was pared by 8 bases and J by 7 bases, with 12 bases of the junction left unmatched. Germline CDR1 reads MNHEY; CDR2 reads SVGEGT. The CDR3 is 15 residues long. CDR3 residues: CASRHRDREGQPQHF. In DNA form, the CDR3 reads TGTGCCAGCCGCCACCGGGACAGGGAGGGGCAGCCCCAGCATTTT.

The V and J genes are TRBV4-2 and TRBJ2-7, with D perhaps matching TRBD1 (6 bases). CDR1 LGHNA and CDR2 YNFKEQ come from the germline V gene. CDR3 length equals 16 residues. Trimming removed 0 bases at V and 5 bases at J, with 17 bases between. This CDR3 reads CASSQDYQGGKDEQYF. The CDR3 DNA follows: TGTGCCAGCAGCCAAGATTACCAAGGGGGAAAGGACGAGCAGTACTTC.

This clone has just a few counts. CDR3 sequence reads: CASSQGSAYEQYF. CDR3 nucleotides: TGCGCCAGCAGCCAAGGGTCCGCCTACGAGCAGTACTTC. The V and J genes are TRBV4-3 and TRBJ2-7; D is uncertain. The germline V gene has CDR1 LGHNA and CDR2 YSLEER. Trimming took 1 base from V and 2 from J, leaving 6 bases between them. The CDR3 loop spans 13 amino acids.

The chain has TRBV3-1 (or the pseudogene TRBV3-2) and TRBJ1-1; 8 positions agree with TRBD1. The length of the CDR3 is 14 residues. Germline CDR1 is LGHDT and CDR2 is YNNKEL (reference sequence). The J segment lost 6 bases and the V segment lost 1 base, leaving 4 bases of the junction unmatched. In DNA form, the CDR3 reads TGTGCCAGCAGCCAAGGTCACAGGGGGTCTGAAGCTTTCTTT. This encodes CASSQGHRGSEAFF.

The chain is built from TRBV5-1 and TRBJ1-1; 10 positions agree with TRBD1. The CDR3 consists of 15 residues. Germline CDR1 and CDR2: SGHRS and YFSETQ. The V and J ends lost 0 bases and 4 bases, in that order; junction bases with no gene match: 3. The CDR3 coding sequence is TGCGCCAGCAGCTTGGCCGGACAGGGGGGCACTGAAGCTTTCTTT. Its translation: CASSLAGQGGTEAFF.

The rearrangement links TRBV2 to TRBJ1-2, with D hard to call. Trimming cost V 3 bases and J 6 bases, with 11 bases left between them. The length of the CDR3 is 13 residues. From germline, CDR1 is SNHLY and CDR2 FYNNEI. This CDR3 reads CASSDRGFDGYTF. For the CDR3, the DNA is TGTGCCAGCAGTGATCGGGGTTTCGATGGCTACACCTTC.

The chain uses TRBV11-2 and TRBJ2-2; TRBD1 is a possible D gene (5 bases). The CDR3 is 15 amino acids. CDR1 SGHAT and CDR2 FQNNGV come from the germline V gene. V was clipped by 4 bases and J by 3 bases, with 12 bases between them. The CDR3 loop reads CASSWGRGYTGELFF. The CDR3, as DNA: TGTGCCAGCAGCTGGGGTAGGGGTTACACCGGGGAGCTGTTTTTT.

This clone was recorded a few times. The CDR3 reads CASSLDLYAGTGNYGYTF. The DNA for the CDR3 is TGTGCCAGCAGCTTGGATCTATACGCAGGGACGGGTAACTATGGCTACACCTTC. The genes are TRBV5-5 and TRBJ1-2; TRBD1 is a possible D gene (5 bases). CDR1 and CDR2 from the germline V gene are SGHKS and YYEKEE (reference sequence). This CDR3 region has 18 residues. The V end was cut by 0 bases, the J end by 1 base, with 19 bases between. Complete variable domain (other parts from reference TRBV5-5 and TRBJ1-2): DAGVTQSPTHLIKTRGQQVTLRCSPISGHKSVSWYQQVLGQGPQFIFQYYEKEERGRGNFPDRFSARQFPNYSSELNVNALLLGDSALYLCASSLDLYAGTGNYGYTFGSGTRLTVV.